This TCR beta chain was captured by sequencing in a study of post-analysis software for immune sequencing data. Study-level results: Among a handful of TRBV segments more frequent in patients than controls were TRBV5-6, TRBV5-1 and TRBV20-1. The study found significantly lower normalized Chao1 diversity in multiple sclerosis patients than in controls.

CDR3 length equals 16 residues. The ends lost 1 base at V and 1 base at J; junction bases unmatched: 2. A note on this clonotype: Its antigen is not known.

Carried by the TCR beta cDNA libraries were unique molecular identifiers. Using its own MiXCR run on the PCR reads, TCRdb lists one record per CDR3 protein. Of 650,000 to 850,000 distinct CDR3 sequences in the sample, around 42% were seen once. The sequenced sample was blood. The chain is built from TRBV12-3 or TRBV12-4 and TRBJ2-1; 9 bases align to TRBD2. The source is a girl aged 10-17 years with multiple sclerosis. This CDR3 reads CASSLDAGGSYNEQFF. Written as DNA, the CDR3 is TGTGCCAGCAGTTTAGATGCGGGAGGGTCCTACAATGAGCAGTTCTTC.